Ten or more counts support the clone carrying this TCR beta chain. The antigen is undetermined. The sample belongs to a study of T cell repertoires in cytomegalovirus infection. About the study: Public TCR beta signature analysis indicated the presence of both CMV infection and matching HLA type.

TCRdb called the reads again in MiXCR, with one record for every CDR3 protein. The sample carries a few hundred thousand distinct CDR3 sequences, more than 8% recorded once. This CDR3 is 13 amino acids long. Trimming removed 4 bases at V and 0 bases at J, with 7 bases between. Germline V gives CDR1 ENHRY, CDR2 SYGVKD. Study-level findings and limits: Of the TCR beta families, the public ones yielded a cumulative frequency that identified carriers of CMV plus the relevant HLA. HLA-C-restricted TCR beta clonotypes specific for CMV led the ex vivo response.

Sequencing input: PBMCs. The origin of this receptor is a human donor in good health (CMV status not recorded). Some clones in this sample may be carry-over from other donors' samples. The rearrangement joins TRBV10-3 to TRBJ2-7, with D unclear. Written as DNA, the CDR3 is TGTGCCATCAGTGGTGTCTCCTCCTACGAGCAGTACTTC. It codes for CAISGVSSYEQYF.